This entry lists 2 T cell receptor beta chains sequenced from one sample in a study of human T cells and chemical hapten exposure. Treatment meaning: therapeutic diphenylcyclopropenone sensitization with weekly scalp DPC. Individual cDNA molecules in this library carried unique molecular identifiers. TCRdb re-derived calls from the reads in MiXCR, one entry per CDR3 protein. The data show 2,000 to 3,000 distinct CDR3 sequences, over 35% seen once. This material consisted of whole blood, taken before DPC sensitization or 2, 6, or about 24 weeks after (not recorded which). These receptors were taken from an adult with alopecia areata. Some clones in this sample may be carry-over from other donors' samples. This table probably holds off-target reads from a library built for another chain.

This rearrangement joins TRBV20-1 to TRBJ1-6; no definite D call. V was shortened by 5 bases and J by 10 bases, with 9 bases between the two germline ends. CDR1 is DFQATT and CDR2 is SNEGSKA in the germline V gene (reference sequence). This CDR3 is built from 11 residues. The CDR3 spells CSARQSSPLHF. The DNA for the CDR3 is TGCAGTGCTCGGCAGAGCTCACCCCTCCACTTT.

This clonotype turned up a few times. The chain has TRBV7-2 and TRBJ2-3; TRBD1 might be the D (5 bases). This CDR3 region has 15 residues. Germline V lookup: CDR1 SGHTA, CDR2 FQGNSA. V lost 4 bases and J 0 bases, leaving 11 bases between the germline ends. CDR3: CASSSRQTSTDTQYF. CDR3 DNA sequence: TGTGCCAGCAGCTCCCGACAGACTAGCACAGATACGCAGTATTTT.